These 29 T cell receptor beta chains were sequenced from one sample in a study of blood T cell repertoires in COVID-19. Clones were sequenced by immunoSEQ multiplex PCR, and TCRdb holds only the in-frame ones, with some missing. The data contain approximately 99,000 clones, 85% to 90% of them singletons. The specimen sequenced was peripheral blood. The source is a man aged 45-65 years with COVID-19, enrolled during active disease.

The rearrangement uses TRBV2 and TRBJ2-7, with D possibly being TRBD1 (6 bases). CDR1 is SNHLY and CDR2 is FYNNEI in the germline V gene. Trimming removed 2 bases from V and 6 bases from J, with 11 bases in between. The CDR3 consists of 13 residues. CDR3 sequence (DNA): TGTGCCAGCAGTGAAAAACAGGGTGGCGAGCAGTACTTC. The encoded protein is CASSEKQGGEQYF.

CDR3 loop: CASSYSAGRNYGYTF. As DNA, the CDR3 is TGTGCCAGCAGTTATTCTGCAGGGCGAAACTATGGCTACACCTTC. The chain employs TRBV6-5 and TRBJ1-2; TRBD1 might be the D (5 bases). This CDR3 region has 15 residues. V was clipped by 3 bases and J by 2 bases, with 13 bases between them. The germline V gene has CDR1 MNHEY and CDR2 SVGAGI.

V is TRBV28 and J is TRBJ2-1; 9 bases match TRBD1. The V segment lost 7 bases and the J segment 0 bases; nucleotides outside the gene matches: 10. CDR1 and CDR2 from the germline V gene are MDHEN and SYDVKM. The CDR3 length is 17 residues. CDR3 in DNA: TGTGCCAGCACTACCGGGGACAGGGCTATCTCCTACAATGAGCAGTTCTTC. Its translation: CASTTGDRAISYNEQFF.

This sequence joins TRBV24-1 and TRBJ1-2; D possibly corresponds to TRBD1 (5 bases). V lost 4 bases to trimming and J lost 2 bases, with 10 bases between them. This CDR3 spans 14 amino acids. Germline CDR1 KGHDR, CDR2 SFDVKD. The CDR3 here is CATSEDTPNYGYTF. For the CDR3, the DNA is TGTGCCACCAGTGAGGACACACCCAACTATGGCTACACCTTC.

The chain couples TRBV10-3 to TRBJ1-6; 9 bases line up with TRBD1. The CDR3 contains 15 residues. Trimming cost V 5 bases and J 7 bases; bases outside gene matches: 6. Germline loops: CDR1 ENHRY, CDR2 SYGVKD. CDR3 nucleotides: TGTGCCATCAGTTTACAGGGGGCTGAGAATTCACCCCTCCACTTT. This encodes CAISLQGAENSPLHF.

CDR3 residues: CASSTPGKNTGELFF. Written as DNA, the CDR3 is TGTGCCAGCAGTACTCCGGGGAAGAACACCGGGGAGCTGTTTTTT. The J gene is TRBJ2-2, the V gene TRBV6-2 or TRBV6-3; TRBD2 might be the D (5 bases). Germline V gene lookup returns CDR1 MNHEY and CDR2 SVGEGT. The ends were cut back, 5 bases at V and 1 base at J, with 11 bases in the middle. The length of the CDR3 is 15 residues.

CDR3: CASSQKGLAGGRQETQYF. The CDR3 DNA sequence: TGTGCCAGCAGCCAAAAAGGACTAGCGGGGGGAAGGCAAGAGACCCAGTACTTC. The genes are TRBV4-2 and TRBJ2-5; 14 bases map to TRBD2. This CDR3 region has 18 residues. V was clipped by 2 bases and J by 2 bases; unmatched bases: 7. Germline V gives CDR1 LGHNA, CDR2 YNFKEQ.

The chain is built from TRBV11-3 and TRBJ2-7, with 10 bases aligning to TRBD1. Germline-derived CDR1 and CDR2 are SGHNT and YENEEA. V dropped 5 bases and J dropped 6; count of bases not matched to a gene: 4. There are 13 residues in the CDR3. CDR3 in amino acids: CASSPGQGSEQYF. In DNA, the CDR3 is TGTGCCAGCAGCCCGGGACAGGGGTCCGAGCAGTACTTC.

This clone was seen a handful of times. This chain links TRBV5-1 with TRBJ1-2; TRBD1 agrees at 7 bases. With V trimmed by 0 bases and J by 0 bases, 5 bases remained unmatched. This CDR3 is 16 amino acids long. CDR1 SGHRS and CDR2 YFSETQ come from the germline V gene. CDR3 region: CASSLARGKANYGYTF. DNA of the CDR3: TGCGCCAGCAGCTTGGCCAGGGGGAAGGCTAACTATGGCTACACCTTC.

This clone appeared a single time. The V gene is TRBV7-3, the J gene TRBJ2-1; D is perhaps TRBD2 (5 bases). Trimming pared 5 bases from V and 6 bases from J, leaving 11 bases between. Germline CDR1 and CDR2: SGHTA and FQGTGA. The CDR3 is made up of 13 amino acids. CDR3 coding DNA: TGTGCCAGCAGCCTCGGCGCGGGCAATGAGCAGTTCTTC. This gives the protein CASSLGAGNEQFF.

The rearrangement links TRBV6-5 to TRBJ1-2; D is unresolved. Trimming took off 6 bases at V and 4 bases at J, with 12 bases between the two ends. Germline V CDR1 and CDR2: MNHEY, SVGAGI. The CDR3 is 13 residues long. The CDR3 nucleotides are TGTGCCAGCAGATCCAGGAACTCCTATGGCTACACCTTC. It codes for CASRSRNSYGYTF.

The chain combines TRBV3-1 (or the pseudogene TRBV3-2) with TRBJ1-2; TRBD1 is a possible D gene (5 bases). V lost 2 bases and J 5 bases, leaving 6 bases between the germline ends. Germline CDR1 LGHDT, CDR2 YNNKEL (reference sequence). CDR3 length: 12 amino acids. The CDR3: CASSQQGYGYTF. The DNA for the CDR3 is TGTGCCAGCAGCCAACAGGGTTATGGCTACACCTTC.

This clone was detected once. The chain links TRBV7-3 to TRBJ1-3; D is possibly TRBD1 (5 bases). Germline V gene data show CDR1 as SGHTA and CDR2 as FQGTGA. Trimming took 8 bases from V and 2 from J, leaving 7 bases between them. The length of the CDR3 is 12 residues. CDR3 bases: TGTGCCAGCGGACACCCTGGAAACACCATATATTTT. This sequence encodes CASGHPGNTIYF. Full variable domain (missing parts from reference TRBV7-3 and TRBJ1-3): GAGVSQTPSNKVTEKGKYVELRCDPISGHTALYWYRQSLGQGPEFLIYFQGTGAADDSGLPNDRFFAVRPEGSVSTLKIQRTERGDSAVYLCASGHPGNTIYFGEGSWLTVV.

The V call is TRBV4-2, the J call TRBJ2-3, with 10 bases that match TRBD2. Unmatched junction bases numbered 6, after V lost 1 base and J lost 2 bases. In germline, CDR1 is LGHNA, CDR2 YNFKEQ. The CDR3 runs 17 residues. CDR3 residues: CASSQGASGRFTDTQYF. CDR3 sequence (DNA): TGTGCCAGCAGCCAAGGAGCTAGCGGGAGATTCACAGATACGCAGTATTTT.

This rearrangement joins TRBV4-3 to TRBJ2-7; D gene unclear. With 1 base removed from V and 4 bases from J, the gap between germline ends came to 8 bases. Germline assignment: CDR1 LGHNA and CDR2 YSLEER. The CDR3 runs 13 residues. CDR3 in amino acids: CASSQVISYEQYF. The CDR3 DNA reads TGCGCCAGCAGCCAAGTAATTAGTTACGAGCAGTACTTC.

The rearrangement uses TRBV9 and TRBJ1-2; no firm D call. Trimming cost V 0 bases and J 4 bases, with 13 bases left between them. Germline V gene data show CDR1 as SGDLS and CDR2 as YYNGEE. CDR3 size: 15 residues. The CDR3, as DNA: TGTGCCAGCAGCGTAGCTCCGGGGTCGACCTATGGCTACACCTTC. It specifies CASSVAPGSTYGYTF.

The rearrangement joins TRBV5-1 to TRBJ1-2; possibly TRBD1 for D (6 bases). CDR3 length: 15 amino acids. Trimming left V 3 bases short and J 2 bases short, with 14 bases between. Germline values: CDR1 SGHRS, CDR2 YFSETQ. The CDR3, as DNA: TGCGCCAGCAGCTCAACAGGGAATTCGAACTATGGCTACACCTTC. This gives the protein CASSSTGNSNYGYTF.

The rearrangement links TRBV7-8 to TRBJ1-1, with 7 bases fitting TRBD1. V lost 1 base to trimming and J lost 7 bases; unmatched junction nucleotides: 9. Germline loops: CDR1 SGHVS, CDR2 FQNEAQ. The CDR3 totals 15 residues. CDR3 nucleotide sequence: TGTGCCAGCAGCTTAGTAAGGGGGCAGGGTGGTGAAGCTTTCTTT. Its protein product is CASSLVRGQGGEAFF.

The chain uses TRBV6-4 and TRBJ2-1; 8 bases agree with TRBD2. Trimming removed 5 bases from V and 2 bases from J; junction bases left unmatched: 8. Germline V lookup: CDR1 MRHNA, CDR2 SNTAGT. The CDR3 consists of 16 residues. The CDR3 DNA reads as TGTGCCAGCAGTTTAATGCCGGGACTAGCCTACAATGAGCAGTTCTTC. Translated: CASSLMPGLAYNEQFF.

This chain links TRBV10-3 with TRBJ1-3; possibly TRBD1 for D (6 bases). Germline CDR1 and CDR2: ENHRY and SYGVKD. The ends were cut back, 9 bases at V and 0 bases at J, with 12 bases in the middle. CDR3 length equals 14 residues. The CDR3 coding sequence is TGTGCCATAGGAGACAGGACCTCTGGAAACACCATATATTTT. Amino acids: CAIGDRTSGNTIYF.

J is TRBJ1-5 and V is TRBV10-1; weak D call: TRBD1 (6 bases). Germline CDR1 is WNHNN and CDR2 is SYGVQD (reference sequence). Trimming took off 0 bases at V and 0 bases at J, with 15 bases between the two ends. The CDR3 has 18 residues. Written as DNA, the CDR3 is TGCGCCAGCAGTGAGTCGACAGGCGCTTTCGATAGCAATCAGCCCCAGCATTTT. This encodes CASSESTGAFDSNQPQHF.

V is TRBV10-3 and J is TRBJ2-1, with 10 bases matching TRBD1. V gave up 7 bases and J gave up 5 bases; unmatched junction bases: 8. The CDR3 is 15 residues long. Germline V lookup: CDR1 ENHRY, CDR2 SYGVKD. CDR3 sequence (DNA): TGTGCCATCAATACTCGCGGGACAGGGGACAATGAGCAGTTCTTC. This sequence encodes CAINTRGTGDNEQFF.

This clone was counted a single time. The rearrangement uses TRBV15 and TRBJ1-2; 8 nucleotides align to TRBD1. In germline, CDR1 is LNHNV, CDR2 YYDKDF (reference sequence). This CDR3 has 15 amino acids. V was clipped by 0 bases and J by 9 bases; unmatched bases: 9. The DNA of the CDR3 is TGTGCCACCAGCAGAGATCCAGGGGGCTATAATAGCTACACCTTC. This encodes CATSRDPGGYNSYTF.

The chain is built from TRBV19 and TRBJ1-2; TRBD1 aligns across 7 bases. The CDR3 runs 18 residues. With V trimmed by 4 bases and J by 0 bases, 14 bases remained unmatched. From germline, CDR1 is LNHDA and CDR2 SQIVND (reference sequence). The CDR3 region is CASSTGQSRSQANYGYTF. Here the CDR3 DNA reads TGTGCCAGTAGTACGGGACAGTCGAGATCCCAGGCTAACTATGGCTACACCTTC.

The CDR3 DNA reads TGCGCCAGCAGCTTGGAGACAGGGAATCAGCCCCAGCATTTT. Amino acids: CASSLETGNQPQHF. This chain links TRBV5-1 with TRBJ1-5; 7 bases are a match to TRBD1. CDR1 SGHRS and CDR2 YFSETQ come from the germline V gene. Losses at the gene ends were 0 bases for V and 4 bases for J; bases not matched to a gene: 1. The CDR3 length is 14 residues.

CDR3: CASRPVQGRTEAFF. CDR3 bases: TGTGCCAGCAGACCAGTACAGGGACGCACTGAAGCTTTCTTT. The rearrangement joins TRBV7-2 to TRBJ1-1; tentatively, D is TRBD1 (6 bases). With 6 bases removed from V and 4 bases from J, the gap between germline ends came to 15 bases. The CDR3 extends over 14 amino acids. Germline CDR1 is SGHTA and CDR2 is FQGNSA.

The CDR3 region is CAISVTGFYEQYF. The CDR3 DNA follows: TGTGCCATCAGTGTGACAGGGTTCTACGAGCAGTACTTC. The chain employs TRBV10-3 and TRBJ2-7; 7 nucleotides agree with TRBD1. V was pared by 4 bases and J by 3 bases, with 3 bases of the junction left unmatched. Germline V gene lookup returns CDR1 ENHRY and CDR2 SYGVKD. The CDR3 loop spans 13 amino acids.

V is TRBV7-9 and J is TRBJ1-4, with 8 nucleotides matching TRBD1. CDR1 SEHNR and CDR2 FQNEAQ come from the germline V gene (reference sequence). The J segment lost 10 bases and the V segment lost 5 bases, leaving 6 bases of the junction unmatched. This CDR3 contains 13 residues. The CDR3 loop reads CASSLSTGGKLFF. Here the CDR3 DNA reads TGTGCCAGCAGCCTTAGCACAGGGGGAAAACTGTTTTTT.

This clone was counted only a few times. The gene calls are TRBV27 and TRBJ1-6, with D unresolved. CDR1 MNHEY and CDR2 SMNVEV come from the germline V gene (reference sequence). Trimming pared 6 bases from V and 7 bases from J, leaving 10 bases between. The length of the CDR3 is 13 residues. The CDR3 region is CASRTNRNSPLHF. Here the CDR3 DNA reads TGTGCCAGCAGAACTAATAGGAATTCACCCCTCCACTTT.